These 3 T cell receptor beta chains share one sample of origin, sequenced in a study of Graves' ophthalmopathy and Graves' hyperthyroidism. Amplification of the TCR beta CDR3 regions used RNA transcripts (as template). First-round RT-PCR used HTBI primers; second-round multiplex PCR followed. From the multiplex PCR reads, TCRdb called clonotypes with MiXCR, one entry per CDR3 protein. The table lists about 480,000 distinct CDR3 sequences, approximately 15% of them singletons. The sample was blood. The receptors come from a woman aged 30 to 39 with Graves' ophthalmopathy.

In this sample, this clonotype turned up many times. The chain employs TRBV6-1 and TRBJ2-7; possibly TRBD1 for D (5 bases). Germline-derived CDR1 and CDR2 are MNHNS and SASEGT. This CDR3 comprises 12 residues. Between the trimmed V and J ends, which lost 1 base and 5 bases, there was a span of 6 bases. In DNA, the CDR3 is TGTGCCAGCAGTGAAGACAGGCACGAGCAGTACTTC. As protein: CASSEDRHEQYF.

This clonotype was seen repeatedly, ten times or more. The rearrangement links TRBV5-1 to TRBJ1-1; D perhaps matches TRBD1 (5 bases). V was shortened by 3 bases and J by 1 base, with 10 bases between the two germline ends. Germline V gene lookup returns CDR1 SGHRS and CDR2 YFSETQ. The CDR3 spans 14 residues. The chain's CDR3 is CASSSRQSNTEAFF. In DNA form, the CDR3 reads TGCGCCAGCAGCTCACGACAGTCGAACACTGAAGCTTTCTTT.

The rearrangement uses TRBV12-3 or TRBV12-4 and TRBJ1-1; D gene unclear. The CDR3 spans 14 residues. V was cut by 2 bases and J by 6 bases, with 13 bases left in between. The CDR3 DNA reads TGTGCCAGCAGTTTAAGTACGGGGTTGGCTGAAGCTTTCTTT. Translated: CASSLSTGLAEAFF.